This T cell receptor (beta chain) is from a study of response to subunit inactivated influenza vaccine (dated 2018 in TCRdb). Turning to the overall study: To follow how T cells responded to a trivalent subunit inactivated influenza vaccine, the researchers relied on deep quantitative profiling of the T cell receptor repertoire.

General conclusions and limits of the study: The authors proposed that each seasonal influenza vaccination may bring in only a limited number of new T cells.

The CDR3 contains 13 residues, cysteine and phenylalanine counted. Only the CDR3 DNA stays, 39 bases, in frame from base 1. V lost 2 bases and J lost 1 base; the stretch between them is 5 bases long. In the germline V gene, CDR1 corresponds to MNHEY and CDR2 to SVGAGI. Library method: RT-PCR. TCRdb lists the instrument as Illumina HiSeq 2500. TCRdb ran its own pipeline on the public reads, namely fastp trimming at Q25 and MiXCR clone calling, and kept in-frame beta chains. Each CDR3 protein gets just one entry, which takes the most common genes and DNA from the rows behind it. The sample table holds about 780,000 distinct CDR3 sequences, of which 18% were seen once. About a tenth of the sample is held by the ten biggest clonotypes. Points on this clonotype: What antigen it recognizes has not been identified. Per-base quality was not reported, and no clone a single base away is much larger than it.

Specimen: PBMCs from blood, collected 5 days after vaccination. This clonotype was sampled from a man aged 45-65 years who received an inactivated influenza vaccine. Donor details come from another sample of the same person, matched by shared clones. The chain couples TRBV6-5 to TRBJ1-1; the D gene assignment is ambiguous. This receptor has the CDR3 CASSYNKNTEAFF. The sequenced DNA: TGTGCCAGCAGTTACAATAAGAACACTGAAGCTTTCTTT.